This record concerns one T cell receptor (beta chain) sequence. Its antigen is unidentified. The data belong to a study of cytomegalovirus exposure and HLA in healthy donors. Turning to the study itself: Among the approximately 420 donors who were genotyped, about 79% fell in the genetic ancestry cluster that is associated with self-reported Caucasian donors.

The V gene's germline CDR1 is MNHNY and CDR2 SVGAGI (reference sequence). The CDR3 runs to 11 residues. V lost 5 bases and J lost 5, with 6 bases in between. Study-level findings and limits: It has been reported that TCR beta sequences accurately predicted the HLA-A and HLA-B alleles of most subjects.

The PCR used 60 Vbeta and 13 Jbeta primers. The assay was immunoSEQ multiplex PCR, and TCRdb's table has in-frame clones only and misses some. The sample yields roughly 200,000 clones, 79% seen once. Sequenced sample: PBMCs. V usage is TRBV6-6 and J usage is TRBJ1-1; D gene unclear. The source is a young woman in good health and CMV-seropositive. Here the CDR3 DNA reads TGTGCCAGCAGTGGAGTAACTGAAGCTTTCTTT. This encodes CASSGVTEAFF.